The 27 T cell receptor beta chains reported below all come from one sample, sequenced in a study of blood T cell repertoires in COVID-19. Method: immunoSEQ multiplex PCR; TCRdb's copy keeps in-frame clones and lacks some. Here the sample spans around 250,000 clones, approximately 82% being singletons. The sequenced sample was peripheral blood. Receptors were obtained from a woman younger than 35 with acute or convalescent COVID-19.

This chain links TRBV5-6 with TRBJ2-1, with D possibly being TRBD2 (5 bases). Germline V gene sequence: CDR1 SGHDT, CDR2 YYEEEE. V was cut by 4 bases and J by 3 bases, with 11 bases left in between. The CDR3 sequence is 14 residues long. The CDR3 here is CASSHRGVYNEQFF. The CDR3 DNA reads as TGTGCCAGCAGCCACCGGGGAGTCTACAATGAGCAGTTCTTC.

This clone was counted at least ten times. The chain carries TRBV7-9 and TRBJ1-1, with 10 bases fitting TRBD1. The germline V gene has CDR1 SEHNR and CDR2 FQNEAQ (reference sequence). The ends lost 6 bases at V and 6 bases at J; junction bases unmatched: 10. The CDR3 totals 15 residues. CDR3 DNA: TGTGCCAGCAGGCACAGGACAGGGGGATTGGCTGAAGCTTTCTTT. Translating gives CASRHRTGGLAEAFF. Looking up the rest from reference TRBV7-9 and TRBJ1-1 gives the full variable domain: DTGVSQNPRHKITKRGQNVTFRCDPISEHNRLYWYRQTLGQGPEFLTYFQNEAQLEKSRLLSDRFSAERPKGSFSTLEIQRTEQGDSAMYLCASRHRTGGLAEAFFGQGTRLTVV.

In this sample, this clone turned up a few times. For the CDR3, the DNA is TGTGCCAGCAGACCGGGACAGGGTCTCTACGAGCAGTACTTC. As protein: CASRPGQGLYEQYF. The rearrangement links TRBV6-5 to TRBJ2-7; TRBD1 matches at 9 bases. The CDR3 is 14 residues long. V lost 6 bases, J lost 3 bases, and 6 bases stayed unmatched. Germline values: CDR1 MNHEY, CDR2 SVGAGI.

The J gene is TRBJ2-7, the V gene TRBV6-5, with 8 bases aligning to TRBD2. The germline V gene has CDR1 MNHEY and CDR2 SVGAGI. The CDR3 extends over 16 amino acids. Unmatched junction bases numbered 14, after V lost 4 bases and J lost 6 bases. The CDR3 reads CASSSLRGGRLREQYF. In DNA form, the CDR3 reads TGTGCCAGCAGTTCCCTCCGGGGCGGGAGGTTACGCGAGCAGTACTTC.

The V gene is TRBV30, the J gene TRBJ2-3; TRBD1 matches 7 bases. This CDR3 comprises 14 residues. The J segment lost 9 bases and the V segment lost 3 bases, leaving 12 bases of the junction unmatched. Germline V gene sequence: CDR1 GTSNPN, CDR2 SVGIG (reference sequence). CDR3 sequence: CAWSRDSDFGTQYF. The DNA for the CDR3 is TGTGCCTGGAGCCGGGACAGTGACTTTGGGACGCAGTATTTT. The whole variable domain, remainder taken from reference TRBV30 and TRBJ2-3, is SQTIHQWPATLVQPVGSPLSLECTVEGTSNPNLYWYRQAAGRGLQLLFYSVGIGQISSEVPQNLSASRPQDRQFILSSKKLLLSDSGFYLCAWSRDSDFGTQYFGPGTRLTVL.

This clone was seen a handful of times. The chain links TRBV11-2 to TRBJ1-6, with D possibly being TRBD1 (6 bases). CDR3 length: 18 amino acids. V was trimmed by 5 bases and J by 0 bases, leaving 17 bases between them. Germline V gives CDR1 SGHAT, CDR2 FQNNGV. Here the CDR3 DNA reads TGTGCCAGCAGCCGAGAAAAAGGGGGTAGCTCCTATAATTCACCCCTCCACTTT. Translating gives CASSREKGGSSYNSPLHF.

The rearrangement joins TRBV19 to TRBJ2-3; the D gene is possibly TRBD2 (6 bases). V was cut by 6 bases and J by 0 bases, with 13 bases left in between. The V gene's germline CDR1 is LNHDA and CDR2 SQIVND (reference sequence). The CDR3 consists of 15 residues. The CDR3 loop is CASSRILASTDTQYF. The CDR3 coding sequence is TGTGCCAGTAGCCGCATTCTAGCGAGCACAGATACGCAGTATTTT.

This rearrangement joins TRBV7-9 to TRBJ1-1; TRBD1 agrees at 10 bases. Germline CDR1 and CDR2: SEHNR and FQNEAQ (reference sequence). The CDR3 has 14 residues. The junction had 6 bases not matched to a gene; V was cut back by 0 bases and J by 11 bases. The CDR3 reads CASSLAGTGVYAFF. DNA of the CDR3: TGTGCCAGCAGCTTAGCCGGGACAGGGGTGTACGCTTTCTTT. Filled out from reference TRBV7-9 and TRBJ1-1, the complete variable domain reads DTGVSQNPRHKITKRGQNVTFRCDPISEHNRLYWYRQTLGQGPEFLTYFQNEAQLEKSRLLSDRFSAERPKGSFSTLEIQRTEQGDSAMYLCASSLAGTGVYAFFGQGTRLTVV.

V gene TRBV6-5 combines with J gene TRBJ1-2; 9 positions match TRBD1. The CDR3 contains 14 residues. Germline V gene lookup returns CDR1 MNHEY and CDR2 SVGAGI. With 2 bases clipped from V and 8 bases from J, the junction kept 6 bases outside the gene matches. CDR3 sequence (DNA): TGTGCCAGCAGTTACCGGGGACAGGGAGGGGGCTACACCTTC. This gives the protein CASSYRGQGGGYTF.

This chain's CDR3 is CASNSPQTGAYGYTF. The DNA of the CDR3 is TGTGCCAGCAACTCCCCTCAGACAGGGGCCTATGGCTACACCTTC. The J gene is TRBJ1-2, the V gene TRBV6-6; 8 bases are a match to TRBD1. V shed 7 bases and J 4 bases; nucleotides not matched to a gene: 11. Germline V CDR1 and CDR2: MNHNY, SVGAGI (reference sequence). CDR3 size: 15 residues.

The CDR3 here is CASSLEREGFYEQYF. In DNA, the CDR3 is TGTGCCAGCAGCTTGGAGCGGGAGGGCTTCTACGAGCAGTACTTC. The chain recombines TRBV13 with TRBJ2-7, with 10 positions matching TRBD2. V trimming: 3 bases; J trimming: 3 bases; junction bases outside the gene matches: 5. This CDR3 region has 15 residues. Germline lookup yields CDR1 PRHDT and CDR2 FYEKMQ (reference sequence).

This clone was seen only once. V gene TRBV15 combines with J gene TRBJ2-3; 12 nucleotides agree with TRBD2. The trim removed 2 bases at V and 0 bases at J, leaving 15 bases unmatched. CDR3 length: 21 amino acids. Germline CDR1 is LNHNV and CDR2 is YYDKDF (reference sequence). CDR3 sequence (DNA): TGTGCCACCAGCAGACCCTTAGGACTAGCGGGGCTTCAATCTAGCACAGATACGCAGTATTTT. It translates to CATSRPLGLAGLQSSTDTQYF.

This clone has only one observation. The V gene is TRBV30, the J gene TRBJ1-2; D is unresolved. V lost 0 bases and J 0 bases, leaving 5 bases between the germline ends. This CDR3 contains 13 residues. Germline assignment: CDR1 GTSNPN and CDR2 SVGIG (reference sequence). The CDR3 sequence is CAWSVTANYGYTF. The CDR3 DNA reads as TGTGCCTGGAGTGTTACAGCTAACTATGGCTACACCTTC.

As for this clone: Distinct nucleotide sequences in the sample also encode this CDR3. The rearrangement uses TRBV4-3 and TRBJ1-2; tentative D call: TRBD1 (5 bases). CDR3 length: 14 amino acids. V gave up 0 bases and J gave up 5 bases, with 10 bases separating them. Germline CDR1 is LGHNA and CDR2 is YSLEER. For the CDR3, the DNA is TGCGCCAGCAGCCAAGATCGGGGGGGATATGGCTACACCTTC. Translating gives CASSQDRGGYGYTF.

CDR3 sequence reads: CASSPDREQYF. In DNA, the CDR3 is TGTGCCAGCAGTCCAGACAGGGAGCAGTACTTC. The rearrangement links TRBV6-6 to TRBJ2-7; tentative D call: TRBD1 (6 bases). The CDR3 length is 11 residues. The germline V gene encodes CDR1 MNHNY and CDR2 SVGAGI (reference sequence). Trimming pared 5 bases from V and 7 bases from J, leaving 9 bases between.

V and J are TRBV12-3 or TRBV12-4 and TRBJ2-1; possibly TRBD1 for D (6 bases). V was shortened by 7 bases and J by 9 bases, with 13 bases between the two germline ends. This CDR3 contains 12 residues. Here the CDR3 reads CASTLLGGEQFF. Here the CDR3 DNA reads TGTGCCAGCACCCTACTAGGGGGTGAGCAGTTCTTC.

The V and J genes are TRBV5-6 and TRBJ1-1, with D perhaps matching TRBD1 (6 bases). Deletions cut 4 bases from V and 3 bases from J, with 13 bases between. The CDR3 has 14 residues. Germline values: CDR1 SGHDT, CDR2 YYEEEE. CDR3 amino acids: CASSHNREYTEAFF. The CDR3 DNA reads as TGTGCCAGCAGCCACAACAGGGAGTACACTGAAGCTTTCTTT.

This chain connects TRBV4-2 to TRBJ1-2; D is unresolved. V lost 0 bases and J 12 bases, leaving 11 bases between the germline ends. The CDR3 covers 12 residues. Germline values: CDR1 LGHNA, CDR2 YNFKEQ. The DNA for the CDR3 is TGTGCCAGCAGCCAAGATCGGGGAGACCACACCTTC. This gives the protein CASSQDRGDHTF.

The CDR3 sequence: CASTGTGRTQYF. The CDR3, as DNA: TGTGCCAGCACGGGTACAGGGAGGACCCAGTACTTC. The genes are TRBV7-6 and TRBJ2-5; D is perhaps TRBD1 (6 bases). Per germline, CDR1 SGHVS and CDR2 FNYEAQ. Trimming removed 7 bases at V and 7 bases at J, with 13 bases between. The CDR3 is made up of 12 amino acids.

Here the CDR3 reads CASSQSGDCYNEQFF. The CDR3 DNA sequence: TGCGCCAGCAGTCAATCCGGAGACTGCTACAATGAGCAGTTCTTC. V and J are TRBV23-1 and TRBJ2-1; D gene unclear. TRBV23-1 is marked as an open reading frame, function uncertain. This CDR3 has 15 amino acids. Trimming pared 0 bases from V and 3 bases from J, leaving 9 bases between.

The gene calls are TRBV5-4 and TRBJ2-1, with 13 bases aligning to TRBD2. V trimming: 4 bases; J trimming: 7 bases; junction bases outside the gene matches: 8. CDR1 and CDR2 from the germline V gene are SGHNT and YYREEE (reference sequence). This CDR3 contains 16 residues. The CDR3 nucleotides are TGTGCCAGCAGCCCGAAACTAGCGGGAGGGTCAAATGAGCAGTTCTTC. Its protein is CASSPKLAGGSNEQFF. The full variable domain, in which reference TRBV5-4 and TRBJ2-1 provide the parts outside the CDR3, is ETGVTQSPTHLIKTRGQQVTLRCSSQSGHNTVSWYQQALGQGPQFIFQYYREEENGRGNFPPRFSGLQFPNYSSELNVNALELDDSALYLCASSPKLAGGSNEQFFGPGTRLTVL.

This chain joins TRBV2 and TRBJ2-1, with TRBD1 matching over 10 bases. This CDR3 contains 15 residues. The germline CDR1 and CDR2 sequences are SNHLY and FYNNEI. V lost 0 bases, J lost 5 bases, and 1 base stayed unmatched. CDR3 sequence: CASSEAGTGDNEQFF. Written as DNA, the CDR3 is TGTGCCAGCAGTGAAGCTGGGACAGGGGACAATGAGCAGTTCTTC.

This clone was counted between two and nine times. The gene calls are TRBV28 and TRBJ1-2; D ambiguous. Germline CDR1 and CDR2: MDHEN and SYDVKM. The CDR3 covers 13 residues. V was shortened by 6 bases and J by 7 bases, with 15 bases between the two germline ends. CDR3 residues: CASSREGVPGYTF. DNA of the CDR3: TGTGCCAGCAGCCGGGAGGGAGTACCTGGCTACACCTTC.

This rearrangement joins TRBV6-5 to TRBJ2-7; 8 positions match TRBD2. CDR1 and CDR2 from the germline V gene are MNHEY and SVGAGI. V gave up 0 bases and J gave up 2 bases; unmatched junction bases: 3. This CDR3 spans 15 amino acids. Here the CDR3 DNA reads TGTGCCAGCAGTTACTCGGGTAGCGGGACCTACGAGCAGTACTTC. It is translated as CASSYSGSGTYEQYF.

The chain has TRBV3-1 (or the pseudogene TRBV3-2) and TRBJ1-5; D remains ambiguous. The CDR3 sequence is 14 residues long. Trimming took off 0 bases at V and 3 bases at J, with 6 bases between the two ends. Germline CDR1 is LGHDT and CDR2 is YNNKEL (reference sequence). This CDR3 is CASSQESFNQPQHF. The CDR3 nucleotides are TGTGCCAGCAGCCAAGAAAGCTTCAATCAGCCCCAGCATTTT.

The V gene is TRBV27, the J gene TRBJ2-2, with D perhaps TRBD1 (5 bases). Germline V lookup: CDR1 MNHEY, CDR2 SMNVEV (reference sequence). V lost 5 bases and J lost 8, with 12 bases in between. This CDR3 is built from 13 residues. The CDR3 protein is CASSAGFGGELFF. The DNA for the CDR3 is TGTGCCAGCAGTGCAGGGTTTGGAGGGGAGCTGTTTTTT.

The chain uses TRBV27 and TRBJ1-1; possible D gene TRBD1, 5 bases. CDR1 MNHEY and CDR2 SMNVEV come from the germline V gene (reference sequence). The V end lost 5 bases, the J end lost 7 bases, and 20 bases lay between the germline ends. This CDR3 has 15 residues. CDR3 in DNA: TGTGCCAGCAGTGAAAACAGGATCCCGCCCGTTGAAGCTTTCTTT. Its protein product is CASSENRIPPVEAFF.